This passage covers 25 T cell receptor beta chains from one sample sequenced in a study of shared T cell receptors in the human thymus. This table comes from immunoSEQ multiplex PCR, and its TCRdb copy is limited to in-frame clones, with some not included. The table lists about 730,000 clones, 70% to 90% of them singletons, with roughly 0.01% in the top ten. These data also formed part of another study, on human thymus T cells.

Sequenced: thymocytes. These receptors all come from a girl less than two years old with a congenital heart defect.

This clone was detected a few times. The chain combines TRBV4-1 with TRBJ2-7; 7 bases are shared with TRBD1. Per germline, CDR1 MGHRA and CDR2 YSYEKL. CDR3 length: 17 residues. V gave up 0 bases and J gave up 2 bases; unmatched junction bases: 10. CDR3 amino acids: CASSQEPDRAPTYEQYF. In DNA form, the CDR3 reads TGCGCCAGCAGCCAAGAACCCGACAGGGCGCCTACCTACGAGCAGTACTTC.

The V and J genes are TRBV28 and TRBJ2-2; the D is unclear. Trimming left V 7 bases short and J 4 bases short, with 7 bases between. This CDR3 is built from 12 residues. CDR1 is MDHEN and CDR2 is SYDVKM in the germline V gene. The CDR3 sequence is CASTLFTGELFF. CDR3 nucleotide sequence: TGTGCCAGCACCCTTTTCACCGGGGAGCTGTTTTTT.

Here the CDR3 reads CASGRQRSRTSGHSYNEQFF. CDR3 bases: TGTGCTAGTGGCCGGCAACGTTCAAGGACTAGCGGTCACTCCTACAATGAGCAGTTCTTC. The J gene is TRBJ2-1, the V gene TRBV12-5; TRBD2 aligns across 10 bases. CDR1 LGHNT and CDR2 FRNRAP come from the germline V gene. The CDR3 consists of 20 residues. Trimming took 6 bases from V and 0 from J; bases not matched to a gene: 17.

V usage is TRBV18 and J usage is TRBJ2-7; TRBD1 is a possible D gene (6 bases). V was pared by 3 bases and J by 4 bases, with 13 bases between. CDR3 length equals 14 residues. Per germline, CDR1 KGHSH and CDR2 LQKENI. CDR3 nucleotide sequence: TGTGCCAGCTCACCCTACAGGGTCGGGTACGAGCAGTACTTC. Protein: CASSPYRVGYEQYF.

This chain connects TRBV4-2 to TRBJ1-1; D is ambiguous. Germline values: CDR1 LGHNA, CDR2 YNFKEQ. The germline V and J ends were trimmed by 0 bases and 5 bases, with 25 bases remaining between them. This CDR3 region has 19 residues. CDR3 nucleotides: TGTGCCAGCAGCCAAGACCCAGTCGTGGCCCTAACAACGAGGACTGAAGCTTTCTTT. Encoded protein: CASSQDPVVALTTRTEAFF.

In this sample, this clone turned up a few times. The chain carries TRBV25-1 and TRBJ2-5, with D possibly matching TRBD2 (5 bases). The V end was cut by 4 bases, the J end by 4 bases, with 13 bases between. The CDR3 sequence is 14 residues long. From germline, CDR1 is MGHDK and CDR2 SYGVNS. CDR3 protein: CASSARGLGETQYF. In DNA form, the CDR3 reads TGTGCCAGCAGTGCCAGAGGGCTAGGAGAGACCCAGTACTTC.

This chain links TRBV9 with TRBJ2-4; 13 bases are shared with TRBD2. This CDR3 has 22 residues. In germline, CDR1 is SGDLS, CDR2 YYNGEE. V lost 4 bases to trimming and J lost 1 base; unmatched junction nucleotides: 20. CDR3 region: CASSPPGLTGLAGEGAKNIQYF. CDR3 nucleotides: TGTGCCAGCAGCCCCCCAGGCCTCACAGGACTAGCGGGGGAGGGGGCCAAAAACATTCAGTACTTC.

Points on this clone: Germline and junction disagree at one end, which may indicate a read error. The rearrangement joins TRBV28 to TRBJ2-7; 11 nucleotides agree with TRBD1. CDR3 length: 13 amino acids. In germline, CDR1 is MDHEN, CDR2 SYDVKM. The CDR3 reads CASTEDRGHPGRF. The CDR3 DNA reads TGTGCCAGCACCGAGGACAGGGGGCATCCCGGTCGGTTC.

This clone was counted only a few times. This rearrangement joins TRBV18 to TRBJ1-2, with D tentatively TRBD1 (6 bases). Trimming left V 6 bases short and J 7 bases short, with 12 bases between. This CDR3 has 12 amino acids. Germline V lookup: CDR1 KGHSH, CDR2 LQKENI. CDR3: CASSPGRGGYTF. The CDR3 DNA reads TGTGCCAGCTCCCCAGGCAGGGGTGGCTACACCTTC. Using reference TRBV18 and TRBJ1-2 for the parts outside the CDR3, the full variable domain is NAGVMQNPRHLVRRRGQEARLRCSPMKGHSHVYWYRQLPEEGLKFMVYLQKENIIDESGMPKERFSAEFPKEGPSILRIQQVVRGDSAAYFCASSPGRGGYTFGSGTRLTVV.

The rearrangement uses TRBV5-1 and TRBJ2-1, with 10 positions matching TRBD1. Unmatched junction bases numbered 10, after V lost 2 bases and J lost 8 bases. This CDR3 has 16 amino acids. Germline CDR1 is SGHRS and CDR2 is YFSETQ. The CDR3 loop reads CASSLLRDRGSDEQFF. The DNA of the CDR3 is TGCGCCAGCAGCTTACTCCGGGACAGGGGTTCCGATGAGCAGTTCTTC.

V is TRBV9 and J is TRBJ1-2; TRBD1 matches 11 bases. Germline CDR1 reads SGDLS; CDR2 reads YYNGEE. CDR3 length: 16 amino acids. Losses at the gene ends were 4 bases for V and 6 bases for J; bases not matched to a gene: 11. CDR3 protein: CASSLRGGDRGNGYTF. CDR3 sequence (DNA): TGTGCCAGCAGCCTACGTGGTGGGGACAGGGGGAATGGCTACACCTTC. Based on the CDR3 plus reference TRBV9 and TRBJ1-2, the full variable domain is DSGVTQTPKHLITATGQRVTLRCSPRSGDLSVYWYQQSLDQGLQFLIQYYNGEERAKGNILERFSAQQFPDLHSELNLSSLELGDSALYFCASSLRGGDRGNGYTFGSGTRLTVV.

The chain has TRBV18 and TRBJ2-3, with TRBD2 matching 8 bases. V gave up 3 bases and J gave up 1 base; unmatched junction bases: 9. The CDR3 is 17 residues long. Germline assignment: CDR1 KGHSH and CDR2 LQKENI. CDR3 in DNA: TGTGCCAGCTCACCCCCTGGGCGGGGGGCGGGCACAGATACGCAGTATTTT. It specifies CASSPPGRGAGTDTQYF.

V gene TRBV7-9 combines with J gene TRBJ2-6; a possible D gene is TRBD1 (5 bases). This CDR3 region has 16 residues. Per germline, CDR1 SEHNR and CDR2 FQNEAQ (reference sequence). V dropped 6 bases and J dropped 0 bases, with 12 bases sitting between them. CDR3 loop: CASSQLTVSGANVLTF. In DNA, the CDR3 is TGTGCCAGCAGTCAATTGACAGTCTCTGGGGCCAACGTCCTGACTTTC.

The sample holds a few counts of this clone. The V gene is TRBV28, the J gene TRBJ1-3, with D perhaps TRBD1 (6 bases). This CDR3 has 15 residues. V was trimmed by 5 bases and J by 5 bases, leaving 16 bases between them. CDR1 is MDHEN, CDR2 SYDVKM, per germline. The chain's CDR3 is CASSRESGQRNTIYF. CDR3 DNA: TGTGCCAGCAGTCGGGAATCCGGACAGCGAAACACCATATATTTT.

The chain couples TRBV18 to TRBJ2-3, with 10 bases matching TRBD2. This CDR3 is 18 amino acids long. Germline loops: CDR1 KGHSH, CDR2 LQKENI. Losses at the gene ends were 8 bases for V and 0 bases for J; bases not matched to a gene: 14. CDR3 loop: CASPPGLARSPSTDTQYF. CDR3 nucleotides: TGTGCCAGCCCCCCGGGACTAGCGAGAAGTCCTAGCACAGATACGCAGTATTTT.

The chain employs TRBV5-4 and TRBJ2-1, with a weak D call TRBD2 (7 bases). The germline CDR1 and CDR2 sequences are SGHNT and YYREEE (reference sequence). V was pared by 4 bases and J by 5 bases, with 25 bases between. The CDR3 loop spans 18 amino acids. The CDR3: CASSLEGGVPKEHNEQFF. The CDR3 region has the DNA TGTGCCAGCAGCCTCGAGGGGGGGGTGCCCAAGGAGCACAATGAGCAGTTCTTC.

The rearrangement links TRBV19 to TRBJ2-7; maybe TRBD2 (6 bases). The CDR3 sequence is 14 residues long. Trimming stripped 6 bases from V and 7 bases from J, with 19 bases between. CDR1 is LNHDA and CDR2 is SQIVND in the germline V gene (reference sequence). CDR3 DNA sequence: TGTGCCAGTAGCCCCTCAGGGACTGGTGAGGAGCAGTACTTC. Its translation: CASSPSGTGEEQYF.

The chain combines TRBV5-4 with TRBJ1-1, with 11 bases fitting TRBD1. CDR3 size: 18 residues. V was pared by 4 bases and J by 0 bases, with 11 bases of the junction left unmatched. CDR1 and CDR2 (germline): SGHNT, YYREEE (reference sequence). Written as DNA, the CDR3 is TGTGCCAGCAGCCTGACTTTGGACAGGGGGCGAATGAACACTGAAGCTTTCTTT. Its translation is CASSLTLDRGRMNTEAFF.

This chain connects TRBV15 to TRBJ1-3, with a weak D call TRBD1 (5 bases). Germline loops: CDR1 LNHNV, CDR2 YYDKDF (reference sequence). Deletions cut 1 base from V and 6 bases from J, with 13 bases between. CDR3 length: 15 residues. In DNA form, the CDR3 reads TGTGCCACCAGCAGAGGACAGCGGGAGGAAAACACCATATATTTT. Residues: CATSRGQREENTIYF.

This chain links TRBV5-1 with TRBJ1-1, with D perhaps matching TRBD1 (6 bases). The germline V and J ends were trimmed by 4 bases and 2 bases, with 15 bases remaining between them. Germline V gene lookup returns CDR1 SGHRS and CDR2 YFSETQ. The CDR3 covers 15 residues. The DNA of the CDR3 is TGCGCCAGCAGCGGCATTACAGGGATTAACACTGAAGCTTTCTTT. Amino acid sequence: CASSGITGINTEAFF.

This CDR3 reads CATTQGFQGGQYF. The CDR3 coding sequence is TGTGCCACTACACAGGGATTCCAGGGCGGGCAGTACTTC. The genes are TRBV2 and TRBJ2-7, with D tentatively TRBD1 (6 bases). The V and J ends lost 10 bases and 9 bases respectively, with 22 bases between them. Germline V gene data show CDR1 as SNHLY and CDR2 as FYNNEI. The CDR3 sequence is 13 residues long.

This sequence joins TRBV5-4 and TRBJ1-1, with 7 bases lining up with TRBD1. The ends lost 4 bases at V and 0 bases at J; junction bases unmatched: 18. There are 19 residues in the CDR3. Germline CDR1 reads SGHNT; CDR2 reads YYREEE (reference sequence). CDR3 nucleotides: TGTGCCAGCAGCACCGGACCCCTTACGGGACAGACTTTGAACACTGAAGCTTTCTTT. Translated: CASSTGPLTGQTLNTEAFF.

This clone is a singleton in its sample. The chain carries TRBV6-5 and TRBJ1-1; no firm D call. The V end lost 3 bases, the J end lost 2 bases, and 13 bases lay between the germline ends. The V gene's germline CDR1 is MNHEY and CDR2 SVGAGI. The CDR3 totals 15 residues. DNA for the CDR3: TGTGCCAGCAGTTATAACTCGAACAGAAACACTGAAGCTTTCTTT. This encodes CASSYNSNRNTEAFF.

J is TRBJ1-6 and V is TRBV30; D is unclear. This CDR3 has 16 amino acids. CDR1 is GTSNPN, CDR2 SVGIG, per germline (reference sequence). V lost 0 bases and J 8 bases, leaving 17 bases between the germline ends. The CDR3 sequence is CAWSVWSGFRDSPLHF. CDR3 nucleotides: TGTGCCTGGAGTGTATGGTCGGGGTTCCGGGATTCACCCCTCCACTTT.

In this sample, this clone turned up a few times. This chain connects TRBV7-6 to TRBJ1-5; D is unclear. CDR1 SGHVS and CDR2 FNYEAQ come from the germline V gene. V lost 4 bases and J 4 bases, leaving 5 bases between the germline ends. CDR3 length: 12 amino acids. The CDR3: CASSSLNQPQHF. CDR3 nucleotides: TGTGCCAGCAGCTCCTTAAATCAGCCCCAGCATTTT.